This is a list of T cell receptor beta chains from one sample in a study of blood T cell repertoires in COVID-19. Repertoires were generated with immunoSEQ multiplex PCR, while TCRdb's copy carries only in-frame clones and drops some. The sample records around 270,000 clones, around nine tenths being singletons. Source material: peripheral blood. These receptors were taken from a man aged 25-40 years with active or convalescent COVID-19. The CDR3 runs from the conserved cysteine through the conserved F or W. The D gene is left open where the match is weak. Expanded clones get a size class; other rows say once, few or many, or leave the size out.

abundance,len,d_gene,j_gene,v_gene,CDR3aa,CDR3nt
-,16,TRBD2,TRBJ2-1,TRBV11-2,CASRTPLAGIYNEQFF,TGTGCCAGCAGGACCCCCTTAGCGGGGATTTACAATGAGCAGTTCTTC
-,15,-,TRBJ1-2,TRBV2,CASSDNVRKRDGYTF,TGTGCCAGCAGTGACAATGTCAGGAAAAGAGATGGCTACACCTTC
-,17,-,TRBJ2-1,TRBV12-2,CASRLVCRRERTAEQFF,TGTGCAAGTCGCTTAGTTTGTCGCAGGGAACGAACGGCTGAGCAGTTCTTC
-,17,-,TRBJ1-1,TRBV18,CASSQFTGLGASTEAFF,TGTGCCAGCTCACAATTCACAGGGTTGGGAGCCTCCACTGAAGCTTTCTTT
-,13,-,TRBJ1-2,TRBV19,CASSPRQSYGYTF,TGTGCCAGTAGTCCTCGACAGAGCTATGGCTACACCTTC
-,14,-,TRBJ1-1,TRBV29-1,CSAYAGDGSTEAFF,TGCAGCGCGTATGCGGGTGATGGGTCCACTGAAGCTTTCTTT
-,17,TRBD1,TRBJ1-5,TRBV6-2/TRBV6-3,CASSYPGTGVSNQPQHF,TGTGCCAGCAGTTACCCGGGGACAGGAGTAAGCAATCAGCCCCAGCATTTT
once,16,-,TRBJ2-5,TRBV5-1,CASSFGEGSRQETQYF,TGCGCCAGCAGCTTCGGGGAAGGGAGCAGGCAAGAGACCCAGTACTTC
once,14,-,TRBJ1-2,TRBV6-5,CAREIGALRYGYTF,TGTGCCAGGGAAATAGGGGCACTACGTTATGGCTACACCTTC
-,16,TRBD2,TRBJ2-7,TRBV7-2,CASSLGGGTKTYEQYF,TGTGCCAGCAGCTTAGGTGGGGGGACTAAGACCTACGAGCAGTACTTC
-,15,TRBD1,TRBJ2-5,TRBV7-3,CASSDGQGARETQYF,TGTGCCAGCAGCGACGGACAGGGGGCGCGAGAGACCCAGTACTTC
many,14,TRBD1,TRBJ1-1,TRBV6-2/TRBV6-3,CASSYPTGGIEAFF,TGTGCCAGCAGTTACCCGACAGGGGGAATTGAAGCTTTCTTT
-,15,-,TRBJ2-1,TRBV21-1,CASSNSVPQYNEQFF,TGTGCCAGCAGCAATTCGGTTCCACAGTACAATGAGCAGTTCTTC
-,17,-,TRBJ1-5,TRBV10-2,CASSESVGDRSNQPQHF,TGCGCCAGCAGTGAGAGCGTAGGAGACAGGAGCAATCAGCCCCAGCATTTT
-,13,TRBD1,TRBJ2-5,TRBV9,CASSVGQKETQYF,TGTGCCAGCAGCGTGGGACAGAAAGAGACCCAGTACTTC
-,12,-,TRBJ1-6,TRBV15,CATRGANSPLHF,TGTGCCACCAGGGGCGCGAATTCACCCCTCCACTTT
-,13,-,TRBJ2-7,TRBV27,CASSLLPAYEQYF,TGTGCCAGCAGTTTATTACCAGCCTACGAGCAGTACTTC
-,15,TRBD1,TRBJ1-4,TRBV18,CASSSNRGWNEKLFF,TGTGCCAGCTCGTCAAACAGGGGATGGAATGAAAAACTGTTTTTT
-,15,TRBD2,TRBJ2-1,TRBV27,CASILSSGGSNEQFF,TGTGCCAGCATACTGTCCAGCGGGGGGTCCAATGAGCAGTTCTTC
-,14,-,TRBJ1-5,TRBV19,CATTRGSPDQPQHF,TGTGCCACCACCAGGGGTAGTCCGGATCAGCCCCAGCATTTT
-,15,-,TRBJ1-2,TRBV14,CASSQGVSNTYGYTF,TGTGCCAGCAGCCAAGGAGTGTCAAATACCTATGGCTACACCTTC
-,15,TRBD2,TRBJ2-1,TRBV4-1,CASSPRSGANNEQFF,TGCGCCAGCAGCCCCCGTAGCGGGGCCAACAATGAGCAGTTCTTC
once,13,-,TRBJ1-1,TRBV4-3,CASSQTTGTEAFF,TGCGCCAGCAGCCAAACCACCGGCACTGAAGCTTTCTTT
-,14,TRBD2,TRBJ2-3,TRBV6-5,CASRRLAGTDTQYF,TGTGCCAGCAGGAGACTAGCGGGTACAGATACGCAGTATTTT
once,15,-,TRBJ2-7,TRBV4-2,CASSQDLPGIYEQYF,TGTGCCAGCAGCCAAGATTTGCCGGGGATCTACGAGCAGTACTTC
many,14,TRBD1,TRBJ1-5,TRBV3-1/TRBV3-2,CASSNRGGNQPQHF,TGTGCCAGCAGCAACAGGGGAGGTAATCAGCCCCAGCATTTT
-,16,-,TRBJ1-4,TRBV4-3,CASSQGSGINNEKLFF,TGCGCCAGCAGCCAAGGTTCGGGGATCAACAATGAAAAACTGTTTTTT
-,16,TRBD2,TRBJ2-7,TRBV4-2,CASSQEAGTSGGEQYF,TGTGCCAGCAGCCAAGAGGCCGGGACTAGCGGGGGCGAGCAGTACTTC
-,13,-,TRBJ1-2,TRBV12-3/TRBV12-4,CASSTQANYGYTF,TGTGCCAGCAGTACTCAGGCTAACTATGGCTACACCTTC
-,12,-,TRBJ1-5,TRBV2,CASTNGGGPQHF,TGTGCCAGCACGAACGGAGGTGGGCCCCAGCATTTT
-,16,TRBD1,TRBJ1-2,TRBV5-1,CASSPGQGFSLEGYTF,TGCGCCAGCAGCCCCGGACAGGGGTTTAGTTTGGAAGGCTACACCTTC
-,19,TRBD1,TRBJ2-6,TRBV10-3,CAITGWRGQGASGANVLTF,TGTGCCATCACAGGTTGGAGGGGACAGGGGGCCTCTGGGGCCAACGTCCTGACTTTC
once,15,-,TRBJ2-7,TRBV5-8,CASSLGSGFSYEQYF,TGTGCCAGCAGCTTGGGGTCGGGTTTCTCCTACGAGCAGTACTTC
-,12,TRBD1,TRBJ1-5,TRBV6-1,CASSEGQQPQHF,TGTGCCAGCAGTGAGGGACAGCAGCCCCAGCATTTT
-,14,-,TRBJ1-2,TRBV6-6,CAIQRQEGFYGYTF,TGTGCCATCCAACGGCAGGAAGGATTCTATGGCTACACCTTC
-,15,TRBD1,TRBJ2-7,TRBV9,CASSEGTESTYEQYF,TGTGCCAGCAGCGAGGGGACAGAATCTACCTACGAGCAGTACTTC
-,15,-,TRBJ1-3,TRBV15,CATSRDPLSGNTIYF,TGTGCCACCAGCAGAGACCCCCTCTCTGGAAACACCATATATTTT
few,17,TRBD1,TRBJ2-7,TRBV5-4,CASSSYFRDRDSYEQYF,TGTGCCAGCAGCTCGTATTTTAGGGACAGAGACTCCTACGAGCAGTACTTC
once,15,TRBD1,TRBJ1-3,TRBV18,CASSPGRQGGNTIYF,TGTGCCAGCTCACCTGGAAGACAGGGTGGAAACACCATATATTTT
-,13,-,TRBJ2-3,TRBV12-3/TRBV12-4,CASSRLYTDTQYF,TGTGCCAGCAGTCGACTGTACACAGATACGCAGTATTTT
-,13,-,TRBJ2-1,TRBV19,CASSTRGYNEQFF,TGTGCCAGTAGTACTAGGGGCTACAATGAGCAGTTCTTC
-,13,-,TRBJ1-2,TRBV19,CACSRRGRNGYTF,TGTGCCTGCTCCCGGCGGGGCCGGAATGGCTACACCTTC
-,12,-,TRBJ2-5,TRBV3-1/TRBV3-2,CASSQRRATQYF,TGTGCCAGCAGCCAACGGCGGGCGACCCAGTACTTC
-,13,-,TRBJ1-1,TRBV12-3/TRBV12-4,CATTSNPNTEAFF,TGTGCCACTACGAGTAACCCGAACACTGAAGCTTTCTTT
-,14,-,TRBJ1-1,TRBV10-3,CAIAEPFKEPEAFF,TGTGCCATCGCGGAACCTTTTAAGGAGCCTGAAGCTTTCTTT
once,12,-,TRBJ2-3,TRBV4-1,CASSQYTDTQYF,TGCGCCAGCAGCCAATACACAGATACGCAGTATTTT
-,13,-,TRBJ1-6,TRBV3-1/TRBV3-2,CASRFSSRSPLHF,TGTGCCAGCAGGTTCAGTTCGCGGTCACCCCTCCACTTT
-,14,TRBD1,TRBJ2-7,TRBV5-6,CASSPRVGGHEQYF,TGTGCCAGCAGCCCGCGGGTAGGGGGCCACGAGCAGTACTTC
-,16,TRBD2,TRBJ2-5,TRBV5-4,CASSLVSGGAQETQYF,TGTGCCAGCAGCTTGGTGAGCGGGGGTGCCCAAGAGACCCAGTACTTC
-,17,-,TRBJ1-3,TRBV12-2,CASRLGGDGREGNTIYF,TGTGCAAGTCGCTTGGGAGGTGACGGCCGAGAGGGAAACACCATATATTTT
-,13,-,TRBJ2-1,TRBV19,CASSIVGSNEQFF,TGTGCCAGTAGTATCGTAGGGAGCAATGAGCAGTTCTTC
-,15,TRBD1,TRBJ1-2,TRBV18,CASSPRGQGEGGYTF,TGTGCCAGCTCACCCCGGGGACAGGGGGAAGGTGGCTACACCTTC
-,13,-,TRBJ2-5,TRBV7-6,CASGGLTQETQYF,TGTGCCAGCGGCGGGCTGACGCAAGAGACCCAGTACTTC